One and the same sample provided the 14 T cell receptor beta chains below, sequenced in a study of T cell changes during pregnancy in multiple sclerosis. Repertoires were generated with immunoSEQ multiplex PCR, while TCRdb's copy carries only in-frame clones and drops some. Of approximately 31,000 clones in the sample, 89% were seen once. This material consisted of CD8+ T cells from peripheral blood mononuclear cells, taken in the second trimester of pregnancy. These receptors all come from a female donor with multiple sclerosis, enrolled in a pregnancy study.

The chain links TRBV4-3 to TRBJ1-1, with D perhaps matching TRBD1 (6 bases). V gave up 4 bases and J gave up 3 bases, with 18 bases separating them. Germline CDR1 reads LGHNA; CDR2 reads YSLEER. CDR3 size: 16 residues. CDR3 protein: CASSLKSGGADTEAFF. Here the CDR3 DNA reads TGCGCCAGCAGCCTGAAGAGTGGGGGGGCTGACACTGAAGCTTTCTTT.

The genes are TRBV5-6 and TRBJ2-7; TRBD2 matches 7 bases. V lost 6 bases, J lost 7 bases, and 16 bases stayed unmatched. From germline, CDR1 is SGHDT and CDR2 YYEEEE. This CDR3 has 15 amino acids. The CDR3 loop is CASTKTGGLRIEQYF. CDR3 sequence (DNA): TGTGCCAGCACCAAAACGGGAGGTTTGCGTATAGAGCAGTACTTC.

The chain links TRBV29-1 to TRBJ1-3; D possibly corresponds to TRBD1 (5 bases). Trimming stripped 1 base from V and 4 bases from J, with 11 bases between. This CDR3 contains 14 residues. Germline CDR1 reads SQVTM; CDR2 reads ANQGSEA. CDR3 residues: CSVEGGRQGNTIYF. CDR3 nucleotide sequence: TGCAGCGTTGAAGGGGGCCGTCAAGGAAACACCATATATTTT. Full variable domain (outside the CDR3, taken from reference TRBV29-1 and TRBJ1-3): SAVISQKPSRDICQRGTSLTIQCQVDSQVTMMFWYRQQPGQSLTLIATANQGSEATYESGFVIDKFPISRPNLTFSTLTVSNMSPEDSSIYLCSVEGGRQGNTIYFGEGSWLTVV.

The V call is TRBV6-5, the J call TRBJ2-1; 8 bases are shared with TRBD2. CDR3 length: 15 amino acids. The V gene's germline CDR1 is MNHEY and CDR2 SVGAGI. The junction had 3 bases not matched to a gene; V was cut back by 2 bases and J by 3 bases. The CDR3 is CASSYRLAGYNEQFF. The CDR3 DNA follows: TGTGCCAGCAGTTACCGGCTAGCGGGCTACAATGAGCAGTTCTTC.

V gene TRBV5-1 combines with J gene TRBJ2-5, with a possible D match to TRBD2 (6 bases). The CDR3 consists of 15 residues. Germline CDR1 reads SGHRS; CDR2 reads YFSETQ. Trimming took 2 bases from V and 3 from J, leaving 14 bases between them. CDR3 in DNA: TGCGCCAGCAGCTTTGGTGGGAGGCTGGAAGAGACCCAGTACTTC. Translation gives CASSFGGRLEETQYF. Full variable domain (missing parts from reference TRBV5-1 and TRBJ2-5): KAGVTQTPRYLIKTRGQQVTLSCSPISGHRSVSWYQQTPGQGLQFLFEYFSETQRNKGNFPGRFSGRQFSNSRSEMNVSTLELGDSALYLCASSFGGRLEETQYFGPGTRLLVL.

This chain connects TRBV29-1 to TRBJ2-5; a possible D gene is TRBD2 (5 bases). V was pared by 7 bases and J by 3 bases, with 15 bases between. The CDR3 spans 13 residues. From germline, CDR1 is SQVTM and CDR2 ANQGSEA. CDR3 sequence (DNA): TGCAGCGCGGACGGTGAGGGTGAAGAGACCCAGTACTTC. Its translation is CSADGEGEETQYF.

This chain connects TRBV6-1 to TRBJ1-2; no firm D call. The V gene lost 2 bases and the J gene lost 4 bases, with 14 bases spanning the gap. Germline CDR1 reads MNHNS; CDR2 reads SASEGT. The CDR3 runs 15 residues. In DNA form, the CDR3 reads TGTGCCAGCAGTGAATGGGCCCCCGTCACCTATGGCTACACCTTC. Its protein product is CASSEWAPVTYGYTF.

The chain joins TRBV27 to TRBJ2-5, with 13 bases identical to TRBD2. Per germline, CDR1 MNHEY and CDR2 SMNVEV (reference sequence). The CDR3 is 15 amino acids. The V and J ends lost 4 bases and 4 bases, in that order; junction bases with no gene match: 3. CDR3 bases: TGTGCCAGCAGTTCACTAGCGGGAGGGGTAGAGACCCAGTACTTC. Protein sequence: CASSSLAGGVETQYF.

This rearrangement joins TRBV6-5 to TRBJ2-1; 8 bases fit TRBD1. Germline CDR1 is MNHEY and CDR2 is SVGAGI. Unmatched junction bases numbered 7, after V lost 2 bases and J lost 7 bases. The length of the CDR3 is 15 residues. In DNA, the CDR3 is TGTGCCAGCAGTTACGGGCAGGGGGCCTTTAATGAGCAGTTCTTC. It yields the protein CASSYGQGAFNEQFF.

The chain employs TRBV28 and TRBJ1-1; 7 nucleotides align to TRBD1. This CDR3 is 15 amino acids long. The ends lost 2 bases at V and 5 bases at J; junction bases unmatched: 8. CDR1 is MDHEN and CDR2 is SYDVKM in the germline V gene. The CDR3 nucleotides read TGTGCCAGCAGTTTAGATAAGGGGGCATGGACTGAAGCTTTCTTT. Amino acids: CASSLDKGAWTEAFF.

The chain joins TRBV11-2 to TRBJ2-5; D is perhaps TRBD2 (5 bases). The CDR3 contains 14 residues. Germline V gives CDR1 SGHAT, CDR2 FQNNGV. Trimming removed 2 bases from V and 4 bases from J, with 11 bases in between. CDR3 DNA: TGTGCCAGCAGCTTAAGTTACCGGGGAGAGACCCAGTACTTC. Its translation: CASSLSYRGETQYF.

This chain uses TRBV19 with TRBJ2-7, with TRBD1 as a possible D gene (6 bases). V lost 9 bases and J 3 bases, leaving 21 bases between the germline ends. Germline CDR1 and CDR2: LNHDA and SQIVND (reference sequence). The CDR3 runs 15 residues. CDR3 coding DNA: TGTGCCAGCTCCCCCTACCAGGGGTTGAGCTACGAGCAGTACTTC. Residues: CASSPYQGLSYEQYF.

This chain uses TRBV30 with TRBJ2-7, with 7 nucleotides matching TRBD2. The CDR3 loop spans 13 amino acids. Germline V lookup: CDR1 GTSNPN, CDR2 SVGIG (reference sequence). With 0 bases clipped from V and 5 bases from J, the junction kept 4 bases outside the gene matches. CDR3 in amino acids: CAWSVGGSNEQYF. The CDR3 DNA sequence: TGTGCCTGGAGTGTGGGCGGGAGCAACGAGCAGTACTTC.

This chain connects TRBV27 to TRBJ1-4; 10 nucleotides align to TRBD1. V was clipped by 5 bases and J by 8 bases; unmatched bases: 8. Germline CDR1 is MNHEY and CDR2 is SMNVEV (reference sequence). The CDR3 spans 15 residues. The CDR3 sequence is CASSVSGTGAEKLFF. The CDR3 DNA sequence: TGTGCCAGCAGTGTTTCCGGGACAGGGGCCGAAAAACTGTTTTTT.